This T cell receptor beta chain was recorded in a study of blood T cell repertoires in COVID-19. Looking at the study overall: Specimens from acute and convalescent COVID-19 originated in the United States, Italy and Spain. T cells, B-cell-depleted T cells, or PBMCs supplied cDNA or gDNA.

The CDR3 consists of 14 residues. Germline V gene data show CDR1 as SGHTA and CDR2 as FQGNSA. The V gene end was trimmed by 4 bases and the J gene end by 7 bases; junction bases not matched to a gene: 8. As processed by the authors: Reference gene primer amplification gave nucleated cell count estimates. The data were produced by immunoSEQ multiplex PCR, yet TCRdb's version contains in-frame clones alone and is incomplete. The DNA was the basis for D and trimming; V, J and clone size are from that table. The repertoire holds tens of thousands of clones, with about 89% as singletons. The sequence derives from a human donor in a cohort sampled during active COVID-19. The chain joins TRBV7-2 to TRBJ2-7; TRBD2 matches at 9 bases. The sequenced sample consisted of peripheral blood. For the CDR3, the DNA is TGTGCCAGCAGCTCTGGGAAGCTAGCGGGGGAGCAGTACTTC. This translates into CASSSGKLAGEQYF.